This TCR beta chain was identified in a study of blood T cell repertoires in COVID-19. Study information: Nucleic acid was either cDNA or gDNA, and it came from T cells, B-cell-depleted T cells, or PBMCs.

Some clones are missing from TCRdb's copy, which holds only in-frame ones; the method was immunoSEQ multiplex PCR. The data hold around 160,000 clones, with roughly 80% observed a single time. In germline, CDR1 is SQVTM, CDR2 ANQGSEA. Trimming cost V 6 bases and J 0 bases; bases outside gene matches: 7. The CDR3 spans 16 residues. Symptom resolution, clearance, or two negative PCRs marked donors in Cohort 3 as recovered. The source is a woman aged 60-75 years who had recovered from COVID-19. J is TRBJ2-6 and V is TRBV29-1; TRBD1 aligns across 8 bases. The material sequenced was PBMCs or T cells enriched from blood (not recorded which). CDR3 in amino acids: CSVRDRMSSGANVLTF. The CDR3 nucleotides read TGCAGCGTCAGGGACAGGATGAGCTCTGGGGCCAACGTCCTGACTTTC. Supplemented by reference TRBV29-1 and TRBJ2-6, the full variable domain reads SAVISQKPSRDICQRGTSLTIQCQVDSQVTMMFWYRQQPGQSLTLIATANQGSEATYESGFVIDKFPISRPNLTFSTLTVSNMSPEDSSIYLCSVRDRMSSGANVLTFGAGSRLTVL.